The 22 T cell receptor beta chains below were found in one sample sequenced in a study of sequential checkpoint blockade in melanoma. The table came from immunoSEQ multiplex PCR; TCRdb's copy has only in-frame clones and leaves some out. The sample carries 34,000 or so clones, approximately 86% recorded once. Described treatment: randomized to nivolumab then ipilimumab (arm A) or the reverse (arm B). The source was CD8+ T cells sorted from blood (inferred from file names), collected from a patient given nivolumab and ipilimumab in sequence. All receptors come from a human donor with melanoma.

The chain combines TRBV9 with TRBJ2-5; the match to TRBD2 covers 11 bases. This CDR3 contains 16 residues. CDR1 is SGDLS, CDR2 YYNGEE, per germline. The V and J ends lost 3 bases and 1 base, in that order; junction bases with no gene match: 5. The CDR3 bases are TGTGCCAGCAGCGCCCTGGGACTAGCGGCCCAAGAGACCCAGTACTTC. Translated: CASSALGLAAQETQYF.

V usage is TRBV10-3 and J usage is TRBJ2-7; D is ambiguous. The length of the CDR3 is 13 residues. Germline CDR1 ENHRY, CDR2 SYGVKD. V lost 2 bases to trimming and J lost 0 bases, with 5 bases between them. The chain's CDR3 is CAISELSSYEQYF. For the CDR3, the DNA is TGTGCCATCAGTGAGCTGAGCTCCTACGAGCAGTACTTC.

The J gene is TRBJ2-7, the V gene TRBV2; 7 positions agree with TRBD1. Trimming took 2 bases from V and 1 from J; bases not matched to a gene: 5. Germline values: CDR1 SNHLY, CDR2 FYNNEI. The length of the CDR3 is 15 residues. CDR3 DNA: TGTGCCAGCAGTGAATCCCCACAGGGGTCCTACGAGCAGTACTTC. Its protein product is CASSESPQGSYEQYF. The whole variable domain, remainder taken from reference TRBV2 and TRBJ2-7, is EPEVTQTPSHQVTQMGQEVILRCVPISNHLYFYWYRQILGQKVEFLVSFYNNEISEKSEIFDDQFSVERPDGSNFTLKIRSTKLEDSAMYFCASSESPQGSYEQYFGPGTRLTVT.

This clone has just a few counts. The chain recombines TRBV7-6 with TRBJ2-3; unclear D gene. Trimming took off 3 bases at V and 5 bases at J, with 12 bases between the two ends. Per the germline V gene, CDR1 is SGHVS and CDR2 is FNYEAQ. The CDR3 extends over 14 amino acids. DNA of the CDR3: TGTGCCAGCAGCTTTAGCCCTGGGTTAGATACGCAGTATTTT. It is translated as CASSFSPGLDTQYF.

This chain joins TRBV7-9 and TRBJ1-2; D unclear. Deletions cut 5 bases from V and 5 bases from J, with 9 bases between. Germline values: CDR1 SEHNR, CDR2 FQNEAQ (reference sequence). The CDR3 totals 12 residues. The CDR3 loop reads CASSPTRYGYTF. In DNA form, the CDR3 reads TGTGCCAGCAGCCCCACAAGATATGGCTACACCTTC. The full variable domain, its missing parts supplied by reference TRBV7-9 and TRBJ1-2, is DTGVSQNPRHKITKRGQNVTFRCDPISEHNRLYWYRQTLGQGPEFLTYFQNEAQLEKSRLLSDRFSAERPKGSFSTLEIQRTEQGDSAMYLCASSPTRYGYTFGSGTRLTVV.

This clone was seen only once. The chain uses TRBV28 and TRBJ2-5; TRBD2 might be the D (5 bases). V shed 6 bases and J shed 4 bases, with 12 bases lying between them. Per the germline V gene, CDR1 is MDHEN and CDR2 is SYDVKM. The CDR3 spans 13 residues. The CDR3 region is CASRSGNGETQYF. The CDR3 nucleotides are TGTGCCAGCAGGTCCGGGAACGGAGAGACCCAGTACTTC. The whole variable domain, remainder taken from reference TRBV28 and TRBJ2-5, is DVKVTQSSRYLVKRTGEKVFLECVQDMDHENMFWYRQDPGLGLRLIYFSYDVKMKEKGDIPEGYSVSREKKERFSLILESASTNQTSMYLCASRSGNGETQYFGPGTRLLVL.

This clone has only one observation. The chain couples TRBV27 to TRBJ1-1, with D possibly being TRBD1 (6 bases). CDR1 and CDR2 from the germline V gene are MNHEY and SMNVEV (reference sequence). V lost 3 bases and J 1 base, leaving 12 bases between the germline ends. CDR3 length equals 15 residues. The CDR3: CASSFSRGQNTEAFF. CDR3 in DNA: TGTGCCAGCAGTTTCTCCAGGGGACAGAACACTGAAGCTTTCTTT.

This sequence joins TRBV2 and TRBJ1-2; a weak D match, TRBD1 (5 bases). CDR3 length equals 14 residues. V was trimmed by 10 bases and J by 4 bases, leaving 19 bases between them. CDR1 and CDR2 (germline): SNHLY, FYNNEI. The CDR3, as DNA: TGTGCCAACAAACAGGCGCTAGGTTCCTATGGCTACACCTTC. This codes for CANKQALGSYGYTF.

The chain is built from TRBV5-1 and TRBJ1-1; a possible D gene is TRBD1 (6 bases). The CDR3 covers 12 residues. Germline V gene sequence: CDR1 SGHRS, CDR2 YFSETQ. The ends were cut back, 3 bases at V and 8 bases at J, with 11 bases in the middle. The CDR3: CASSSGGWEAFF. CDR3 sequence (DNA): TGCGCCAGCAGCTCTGGGGGCTGGGAAGCTTTCTTT.

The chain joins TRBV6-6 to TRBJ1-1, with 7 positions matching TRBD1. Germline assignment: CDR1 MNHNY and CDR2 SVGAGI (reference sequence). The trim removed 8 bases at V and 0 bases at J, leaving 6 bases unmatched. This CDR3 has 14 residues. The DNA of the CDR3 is TGTGCCAGCGGTTTGACAGGGCTGAACACTGAAGCTTTCTTT. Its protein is CASGLTGLNTEAFF.

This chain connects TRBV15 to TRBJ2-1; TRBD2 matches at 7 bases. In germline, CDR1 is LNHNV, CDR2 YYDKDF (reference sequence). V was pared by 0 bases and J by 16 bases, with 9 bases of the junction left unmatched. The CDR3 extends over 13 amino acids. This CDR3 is CATSREGGHGNFF. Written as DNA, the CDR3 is TGTGCCACCAGCAGAGAGGGAGGGCATGGGAATTTCTTC. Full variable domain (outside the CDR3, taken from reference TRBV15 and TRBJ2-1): DAMVIQNPRYQVTQFGKPVTLSCSQTLNHNVMYWYQQKSSQAPKLLFHYYDKDFNNEADTPDNFQSRRPNTSFCFLDIRSPGLGDTAMYLCATSREGGHGNFFGPGTRLTVL.

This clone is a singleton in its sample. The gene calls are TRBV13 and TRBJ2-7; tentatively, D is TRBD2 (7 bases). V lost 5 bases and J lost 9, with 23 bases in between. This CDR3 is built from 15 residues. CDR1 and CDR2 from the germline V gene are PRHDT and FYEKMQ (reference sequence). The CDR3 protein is CASSARGGGPDGQYF. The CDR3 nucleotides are TGTGCCAGCAGCGCCCGGGGAGGGGGGCCAGACGGGCAGTACTTC.

The CDR3 nucleotides are TGTGCCAGCATTACAGCTAACTATGGCTACACCTTC. Its protein product is CASITANYGYTF. This chain uses TRBV2 with TRBJ1-2; D is undetermined. The CDR3 has 12 amino acids. Per germline, CDR1 SNHLY and CDR2 FYNNEI. V gave up 7 bases and J gave up 0 bases, with 6 bases separating them.

The CDR3 loop reads CASSLPRTSSSYEQYF. The CDR3 DNA reads as TGTGCCAGCAGTTTACCCCGGACTAGCAGCTCCTACGAGCAGTACTTC. The J gene is TRBJ2-7, the V gene TRBV28; 8 bases fit TRBD2. The CDR3 loop spans 16 amino acids. Germline-derived CDR1 and CDR2 are MDHEN and SYDVKM. V trimming: 2 bases; J trimming: 0 bases; junction bases outside the gene matches: 6.

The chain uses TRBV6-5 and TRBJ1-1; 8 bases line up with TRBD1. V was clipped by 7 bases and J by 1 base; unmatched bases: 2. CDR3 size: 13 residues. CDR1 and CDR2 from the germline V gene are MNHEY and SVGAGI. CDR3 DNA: TGTGCCAGCAACGACAGGGGGAACACTGAAGCTTTCTTT. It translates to CASNDRGNTEAFF.

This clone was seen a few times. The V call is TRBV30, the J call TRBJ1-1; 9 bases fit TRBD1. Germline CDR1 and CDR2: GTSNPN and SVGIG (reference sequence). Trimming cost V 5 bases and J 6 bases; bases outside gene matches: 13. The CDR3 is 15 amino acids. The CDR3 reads CAWGPGQGFLAEAFF. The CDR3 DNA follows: TGTGCCTGGGGCCCGGGACAGGGCTTCCTAGCTGAAGCTTTCTTT.

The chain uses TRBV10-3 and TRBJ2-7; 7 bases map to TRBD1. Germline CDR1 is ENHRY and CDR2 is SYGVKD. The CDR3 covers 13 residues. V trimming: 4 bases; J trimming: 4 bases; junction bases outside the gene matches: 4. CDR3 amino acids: CAISGTQGYEQYF. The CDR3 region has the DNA TGTGCCATCAGTGGAACACAGGGGTACGAGCAGTACTTC.

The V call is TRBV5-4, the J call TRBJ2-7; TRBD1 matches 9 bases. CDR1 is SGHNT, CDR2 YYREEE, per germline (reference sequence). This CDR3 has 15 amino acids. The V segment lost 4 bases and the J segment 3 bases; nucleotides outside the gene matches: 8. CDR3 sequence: CASSLGTGIFYEQYF. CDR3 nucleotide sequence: TGTGCCAGCAGCCTGGGGACAGGGATCTTCTACGAGCAGTACTTC.

This CDR3 reads CASSTGGYNQPQHF. The CDR3 nucleotides are TGTGCCAGCAGTACGGGGGGCTACAATCAGCCCCAGCATTTT. V and J are TRBV6-5 and TRBJ1-5; possible D gene TRBD1, 6 bases. V lost 5 bases to trimming and J lost 3 bases, with 11 bases between them. CDR3 length equals 14 residues. Germline CDR1 reads MNHEY; CDR2 reads SVGAGI.

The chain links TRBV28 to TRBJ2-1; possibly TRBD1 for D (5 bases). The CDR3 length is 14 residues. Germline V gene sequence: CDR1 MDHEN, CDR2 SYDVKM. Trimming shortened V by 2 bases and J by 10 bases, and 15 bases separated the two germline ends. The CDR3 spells CASSLRGPTQEQFF. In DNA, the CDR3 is TGTGCCAGCAGTTTAAGGGGCCCCACCCAGGAGCAGTTCTTC.

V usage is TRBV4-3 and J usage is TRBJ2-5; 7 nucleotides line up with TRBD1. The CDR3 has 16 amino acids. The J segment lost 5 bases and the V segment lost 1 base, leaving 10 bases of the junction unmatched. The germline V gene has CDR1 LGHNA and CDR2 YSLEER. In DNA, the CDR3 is TGCGCCAGCAGCCAAGGGGTGCCAGGGGGTGGGGAGACCCAGTACTTC. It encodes CASSQGVPGGGETQYF.

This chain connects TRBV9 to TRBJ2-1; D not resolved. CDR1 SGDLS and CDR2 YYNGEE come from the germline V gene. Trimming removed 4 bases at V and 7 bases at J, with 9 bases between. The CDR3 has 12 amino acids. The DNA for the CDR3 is TGTGCCAGCAGCCCGAGAGTGAATGAGCAGTTCTTC. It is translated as CASSPRVNEQFF.